This TCR beta chain originates from a study of T cell changes during pregnancy in multiple sclerosis. In germline, CDR1 is SNHLY, CDR2 FYNNEI. Trimming removed 6 bases from V and 4 bases from J; junction bases left unmatched: 10. The CDR3 runs to 15 residues. This clone was observed once. TCRdb keeps only in-frame clones here, not all; method: immunoSEQ multiplex PCR. The data hold more than 85,000 clones, with just over 90% observed a single time. The chain carries TRBV2 and TRBJ2-3; 7 bases are shared with TRBD1. The TCR sequence derives from a female donor in good health, enrolled as a control in a pregnancy study. The specimen comprised peripheral blood, sampled in the third trimester of pregnancy. CDR3 nucleotides: TGTGCCAGCAGACGCGACAGGGTTAGTGCAGATACGCAGTATTTT. Translation: CASRRDRVSADTQYF.